This TCR beta chain was profiled in a study of T cells in Graves' hyperthyroidism and ophthalmopathy. Study as a whole: Before treatment of any kind, peripheral blood was taken at initial diagnosis.

The TCR beta CDR3 regions underwent amplification using RNA transcripts as the source. The TCR CDR3 was amplified in a first-round RT-PCR using the HTBI primer set. From the multiplex PCR reads, TCRdb called clonotypes with MiXCR, one entry per CDR3 protein. The sample yields approximately 740,000 distinct CDR3 sequences, 11% to 15% seen once. CDR3 length: 11 residues. Trimming removed 9 bases at V and 7 bases at J, with 13 bases between. Germline-derived CDR1 and CDR2 are SNHLY and FYNNEI. The receptor was isolated from a woman aged 18-35 years with Graves' hyperthyroidism. Sequences were obtained from blood. The chain recombines TRBV2 with TRBJ2-7, with TRBD1 as a possible D gene (6 bases). The CDR3 region is CASESGQEQYF. The CDR3 DNA follows: TGTGCCAGTGAATCCGGACAGGAGCAGTACTTC.